The 23 T cell receptor beta chains presented below share a single source sample, sequenced in a study of blood T cell repertoires in COVID-19. Libraries were prepared by immunoSEQ multiplex PCR; TCRdb keeps only in-frame clonotypes and omits some of them. The sample gives about 83,000 clones, more than 75% of which show up once; 8% is in the top ten. Sequencing was performed on peripheral blood. The receptor source for this set is an elderly man with active or convalescent COVID-19.

The chain uses TRBV2 and TRBJ1-2, with D perhaps matching TRBD1 (6 bases). The CDR3 loop spans 13 amino acids. V lost 6 bases and J lost 8, with 16 bases in between. Germline-derived CDR1 and CDR2 are SNHLY and FYNNEI. In DNA, the CDR3 is TGTGCCAGCAGACCCAACAGGGAAAGCGGCTACACCTTC. Residues: CASRPNRESGYTF.

The chain uses TRBV6-1 and TRBJ1-1; D remains unclear. Germline loops: CDR1 MNHNS, CDR2 SASEGT. The CDR3 covers 13 residues. Trimming cost V 3 bases and J 3 bases, with 8 bases left between them. The CDR3 coding sequence is TGTGCCAGCAGTGATGAGGTATACACTGAAGCTTTCTTT. This codes for CASSDEVYTEAFF.

The table lists this clone with a count of one. This rearrangement joins TRBV10-1 to TRBJ2-1, with 14 bases fitting TRBD2. V was pared by 4 bases and J by 12 bases, with 2 bases of the junction left unmatched. Germline V gene sequence: CDR1 WNHNN, CDR2 SYGVQD (reference sequence). This CDR3 is built from 13 residues. The CDR3 reads CASSGGLAGVQFF. CDR3 DNA: TGCGCCAGCAGTGGGGGACTAGCGGGAGTGCAGTTCTTC.

The chain has TRBV6-1 and TRBJ1-5; TRBD1 agrees at 8 bases. Germline lookup yields CDR1 MNHNS and CDR2 SASEGT. This CDR3 has 15 amino acids. The ends lost 7 bases at V and 4 bases at J; junction bases unmatched: 9. The CDR3 region is CASNPGGASNQPQHF. CDR3 DNA: TGTGCCAGCAACCCAGGGGGCGCCTCGAATCAGCCCCAGCATTTT.

The chain combines TRBV5-1 with TRBJ1-2; 11 nucleotides match TRBD1. The CDR3 length is 15 residues. The germline CDR1 and CDR2 sequences are SGHRS and YFSETQ. The V segment lost 4 bases and the J segment 3 bases; nucleotides outside the gene matches: 5. The CDR3: CASSLTGQGDYGYTF. In nucleotides, the CDR3 is TGCGCCAGCAGCCTCACGGGACAGGGGGACTATGGCTACACCTTC.

The chain couples TRBV18 to TRBJ1-1; D possibly corresponds to TRBD1 (6 bases). Trimming stripped 4 bases from V and 5 bases from J, with 20 bases between. The CDR3 is 16 amino acids. In germline, CDR1 is KGHSH, CDR2 LQKENI. The CDR3 nucleotides read TGTGCCAGCTCACGTGAGGGGGTCCTCGGGGTGACTGAAGCTTTCTTT. This gives the protein CASSREGVLGVTEAFF.

The J gene is TRBJ1-2, the V gene TRBV6-4, with D possibly matching TRBD1 (6 bases). The germline V gene has CDR1 MRHNA and CDR2 SNTAGT. The length of the CDR3 is 14 residues. With 4 bases removed from V and 7 bases from J, the gap between germline ends came to 16 bases. The CDR3, as DNA: TGTGCCAGCAGTGCTACTAACAGGGTCGGTGGCTACACCTTC. Translated: CASSATNRVGGYTF.

The J gene is TRBJ1-4, the V gene TRBV6-5; D unclear. The V gene's germline CDR1 is MNHEY and CDR2 SVGAGI. V was trimmed by 6 bases and J by 0 bases, leaving 11 bases between them. This CDR3 is built from 15 residues. The CDR3: CASRSTGATNEKLFF. The CDR3 bases are TGTGCCAGCAGGTCCACCGGGGCAACTAATGAAAAACTGTTTTTT.

The chain recombines TRBV6-5 with TRBJ2-5, with D possibly TRBD1 on 6 matching bases. Germline lookup yields CDR1 MNHEY and CDR2 SVGAGI. The CDR3 covers 16 residues. With 0 bases removed from V and 6 bases from J, the gap between germline ends came to 17 bases. The CDR3 region is CASSYSTRQVPKTQYF. The CDR3 DNA follows: TGTGCCAGCAGTTACTCTACTAGACAGGTTCCCAAGACCCAGTACTTC.

This chain connects TRBV29-1 to TRBJ1-2; D is perhaps TRBD1 (6 bases). The V end lost 1 base, the J end lost 0 bases, and 12 bases lay between the germline ends. CDR3 size: 15 residues. CDR1 is SQVTM and CDR2 is ANQGSEA in the germline V gene. For the CDR3, the DNA is TGCAGCGTTGAAGTCCCCGACAGGACTAACTATGGCTACACCTTC. It translates to CSVEVPDRTNYGYTF.

The chain links TRBV18 to TRBJ1-1; perhaps TRBD1 as D (5 bases). This CDR3 is built from 14 residues. Looked up from germline, CDR1 is KGHSH and CDR2 is LQKENI. V was shortened by 6 bases and J by 1 base, with 12 bases between the two germline ends. CDR3 nucleotides: TGTGCCAGCTCTCAACAGGAACAGAACACTGAAGCTTTCTTT. Translating it yields CASSQQEQNTEAFF.

CDR3 loop: CASSGDLPIQYF. DNA of the CDR3: TGTGCCAGCAGTGGGGACTTACCGATCCAGTACTTC. J is TRBJ2-5 and V is TRBV2, with TRBD2 as a possible D gene (6 bases). The V end lost 4 bases, the J end lost 10 bases, and 13 bases lay between the germline ends. CDR3 size: 12 residues. CDR1 SNHLY and CDR2 FYNNEI come from the germline V gene. The full variable domain, its missing parts supplied by reference TRBV2 and TRBJ2-5, is EPEVTQTPSHQVTQMGQEVILRCVPISNHLYFYWYRQILGQKVEFLVSFYNNEISEKSEIFDDQFSVERPDGSNFTLKIRSTKLEDSAMYFCASSGDLPIQYFGPGTRLLVL.

V is TRBV5-8 and J is TRBJ1-5; 7 positions agree with TRBD1. The CDR3 sequence is 15 residues long. Germline trimming cut 4 bases from V and 5 bases from J; bases unmatched to any gene: 9. Germline values: CDR1 SGHTS, CDR2 YDEGEE. The CDR3 sequence: CASSPDRAFDQPQHF. The CDR3 DNA reads as TGTGCCAGCAGCCCCGACAGGGCCTTCGATCAGCCCCAGCATTTT.

The rearrangement links TRBV29-1 to TRBJ1-1; D ambiguous. Deletions cut 4 bases from V and 1 base from J, with 7 bases between. This CDR3 is built from 12 residues. CDR1 is SQVTM, CDR2 ANQGSEA, per germline. The CDR3 nucleotides are TGCAGCGTTGGGAGAACGAACACTGAAGCTTTCTTT. It yields the protein CSVGRTNTEAFF.

The CDR3 region has the DNA TGTGCCAGCAGTTCTTTTCAGGTTGGAGCTTTCTTT. This encodes CASSSFQVGAFF. This chain links TRBV28 with TRBJ1-1, with D unclear. Trimming cost V 4 bases and J 10 bases, with 13 bases left between them. Germline-derived CDR1 and CDR2 are MDHEN and SYDVKM. The CDR3 extends over 12 amino acids.

V is TRBV5-1 and J is TRBJ2-2, with a weak D call TRBD1 (6 bases). With 0 bases removed from V and 4 bases from J, the gap between germline ends came to 16 bases. CDR1 and CDR2 from the germline V gene are SGHRS and YFSETQ. The CDR3 is made up of 17 amino acids. CDR3 nucleotides: TGCGCCAGCAGCTTGGGGGGCCAAGGGGGTGCCACCGGGGAGCTGTTTTTT. It specifies CASSLGGQGGATGELFF. Full variable domain (remainder filled in from reference TRBV5-1 and TRBJ2-2): KAGVTQTPRYLIKTRGQQVTLSCSPISGHRSVSWYQQTPGQGLQFLFEYFSETQRNKGNFPGRFSGRQFSNSRSEMNVSTLELGDSALYLCASSLGGQGGATGELFFGEGSRLTVL.

This chain connects TRBV25-1 to TRBJ2-5; D ambiguous. The germline V gene encodes CDR1 MGHDK and CDR2 SYGVNS. The V end was cut by 6 bases, the J end by 1 base, with 9 bases between. The CDR3 is made up of 13 amino acids. The CDR3 DNA is TGTGCCAGCAGCCCCCCCCGCCAAGAGACCCAGTACTTC. Translation gives CASSPPRQETQYF. The complete variable domain, with remaining parts taken from reference TRBV25-1 and TRBJ2-5, reads EADIYQTPRYLVIGTGKKITLECSQTMGHDKMYWYQQDPGMELHLIHYSYGVNSTEKGDLSSESTVSRIRTEHFPLTLESARPSHTSQYLCASSPPRQETQYFGPGTRLLVL.

The CDR3 bases are TGTGCCACCAGTGATGAGCAGGGGTTTTATGGCTACACCTTC. Encoded protein: CATSDEQGFYGYTF. The rearrangement uses TRBV24-1 and TRBJ1-2; D perhaps matches TRBD1 (6 bases). CDR3 length equals 14 residues. The V gene lost 3 bases and the J gene lost 5 bases, with 12 bases spanning the gap. Germline CDR1 is KGHDR and CDR2 is SFDVKD.

The chain employs TRBV6-5 and TRBJ1-2; D remains unclear. V was clipped by 5 bases and J by 3 bases, with 13 bases between them. Germline lookup yields CDR1 MNHEY and CDR2 SVGAGI. The CDR3 loop spans 14 amino acids. In DNA, the CDR3 is TGTGCCAGCAGTAGAGGATCAAGTGACTATGGCTACACCTTC. Amino acid sequence: CASSRGSSDYGYTF.

CDR3 region: CASSLGLNQETQYF. Written as DNA, the CDR3 is TGCGCCAGCAGCTTGGGTCTAAACCAAGAGACCCAGTACTTC. The V gene is TRBV5-1, the J gene TRBJ2-5, with D unresolved. The CDR3 totals 14 residues. Deletions cut 0 bases from V and 0 bases from J, with 6 bases between. CDR1 is SGHRS, CDR2 YFSETQ, per germline.

This chain connects TRBV10-3 to TRBJ2-3; a possible D gene is TRBD1 (6 bases). The CDR3 consists of 13 residues. Germline assignment: CDR1 ENHRY and CDR2 SYGVKD. The germline V and J ends were trimmed by 5 bases and 2 bases, with 8 bases remaining between them. DNA of the CDR3: TGTGCCATCAGTAGGGACAACACAGATACGCAGTATTTT. Translated: CAISRDNTDTQYF.

V usage is TRBV28 and J usage is TRBJ2-3, with 7 nucleotides matching TRBD2. This CDR3 contains 15 residues. Germline V gives CDR1 MDHEN, CDR2 SYDVKM. V was clipped by 8 bases and J by 1 base; unmatched bases: 9. CDR3 sequence (DNA): TGTGCCAGCCCCCCCGGGAGGAAGGGCACAGATACGCAGTATTTT. This sequence encodes CASPPGRKGTDTQYF. The variable domain in full, completed from reference TRBV28 and TRBJ2-3, reads DVKVTQSSRYLVKRTGEKVFLECVQDMDHENMFWYRQDPGLGLRLIYFSYDVKMKEKGDIPEGYSVSREKKERFSLILESASTNQTSMYLCASPPGRKGTDTQYFGPGTRLTVL.

V and J are TRBV7-9 and TRBJ1-2; 7 bases match TRBD1. Germline V gene sequence: CDR1 SEHNR, CDR2 FQNEAQ (reference sequence). V shed 5 bases, J shed 2 bases, and the junction held 14 bases outside the gene matches. This CDR3 contains 17 residues. The CDR3 DNA follows: TGTGCCAGCAGCAGCCGACAGGGCCTTAGCCTAAACTATGGCTACACCTTC. Translating gives CASSSRQGLSLNYGYTF.